These 11 T cell receptor beta chains came from one sample sequenced in a study of blood T cell repertoires in COVID-19. TCRdb keeps only in-frame clones here, not all; method: immunoSEQ multiplex PCR. In the table there are 150,000 to 200,000 clones, 89% of which are singletons. The specimen was peripheral blood. The source of these receptors is a man between 18 and 35 years old who had recovered from COVID-19.

Comment on this clone: Other nucleotide sequences from this sample produce the same CDR3. The rearrangement uses TRBV6-5 and TRBJ1-3, with no clear D. The V end was cut by 0 bases, the J end by 1 base, with 7 bases between. CDR3 length equals 15 residues. The germline CDR1 and CDR2 sequences are MNHEY and SVGAGI. In DNA form, the CDR3 reads TGTGCCAGCAGTTACTCAGGGAGTTCTGGAAACACCATATATTTT. This codes for CASSYSGSSGNTIYF.

The chain uses TRBV19 and TRBJ2-3; a weak D match, TRBD2 (9 bases). Trimming pared 10 bases from V and 1 base from J, leaving 24 bases between. Looked up from germline, CDR1 is LNHDA and CDR2 is SQIVND (reference sequence). The CDR3 is made up of 17 amino acids. CDR3 amino acids: CATTDRGSGRRTDTQYF. DNA of the CDR3: TGTGCCACTACCGACAGGGGAAGCGGGAGGCGCACAGATACGCAGTATTTT.

The chain joins TRBV28 to TRBJ2-7, with 7 bases aligning to TRBD2. Germline-derived CDR1 and CDR2 are MDHEN and SYDVKM. V dropped 4 bases and J dropped 0; count of bases not matched to a gene: 6. The CDR3 runs to 15 residues. The CDR3 is CASSSSGASSYEQYF. For the CDR3, the DNA is TGTGCCAGCAGTTCTAGCGGCGCTAGCTCCTACGAGCAGTACTTC.

Only one count was recorded for this clone. The chain carries TRBV6-1 and TRBJ2-4, with D perhaps TRBD1 (6 bases). This CDR3 region has 16 residues. Germline V gene data show CDR1 as MNHNS and CDR2 as SASEGT. Trimming pared 3 bases from V and 0 bases from J, leaving 12 bases between. The CDR3: CASSDTGILAKNIQYF. The CDR3 bases are TGTGCCAGCAGTGATACAGGGATACTAGCCAAAAACATTCAGTACTTC.

The V and J genes are TRBV7-9 and TRBJ2-1, with D perhaps matching TRBD2 (6 bases). The CDR3 is made up of 17 amino acids. V shed 4 bases and J shed 2 bases, with 18 bases lying between them. Germline CDR1 and CDR2: SEHNR and FQNEAQ (reference sequence). The CDR3 coding sequence is TGTGCCAGCAGCTCAACCCGGGGAGGAGGTGCCTACAATGAGCAGTTCTTC. Translation: CASSSTRGGGAYNEQFF.

The V gene is TRBV5-8, the J gene TRBJ1-1; no definite D call. V gave up 4 bases and J gave up 0 bases, with 16 bases separating them. The germline gives CDR1 SGHTS, CDR2 YDEGEE. This CDR3 has 16 amino acids. The CDR3 region is CASSLSAGFMNTEAFF. The DNA of the CDR3 is TGTGCCAGCAGCCTTTCGGCAGGTTTCATGAACACTGAAGCTTTCTTT. The full variable domain, completed using reference TRBV5-8 and TRBJ1-1, is EAGVTQSPTHLIKTRGQQATLRCSPISGHTSVYWYQQALGLGLQFLLWYDEGEERNRGNFPPRFSGRQFPNYSSELNVNALELEDSALYLCASSLSAGFMNTEAFFGQGTRLTVV.

The V and J genes are TRBV4-1 and TRBJ2-1; 8 bases agree with TRBD2. The trim removed 6 bases at V and 4 bases at J, leaving 5 bases unmatched. This CDR3 has 14 residues. Germline V gives CDR1 MGHRA, CDR2 YSYEKL. This chain's CDR3 is CASRERETYNEQFF. The DNA for the CDR3 is TGCGCCAGCAGAGAGCGGGAGACATACAATGAGCAGTTCTTC.

This sequence joins TRBV7-9 and TRBJ2-2, with TRBD2 matching 9 bases. V gave up 5 bases and J gave up 7 bases; unmatched junction bases: 14. CDR1 and CDR2 from the germline V gene are SEHNR and FQNEAQ (reference sequence). The CDR3 is 17 amino acids. In DNA form, the CDR3 reads TGTGCCAGCAGCCCCCAGGTAGCGGGAGTTTTTGGCGGGGAGCTGTTTTTT. Translation gives CASSPQVAGVFGGELFF.

This clone was seen once. The rearrangement joins TRBV6-5 to TRBJ2-7, with D possibly TRBD1 on 6 matching bases. CDR1 is MNHEY and CDR2 is SVGAGI in the germline V gene. The CDR3 has 13 residues. V was pared by 6 bases and J by 3 bases, with 12 bases between. The CDR3 DNA sequence: TGTGCCAGCAGCACAGGGTTCATCTACGAGCAGTACTTC. This gives the protein CASSTGFIYEQYF.

The J gene is TRBJ2-7, the V gene TRBV21-1; whether TRBD1, the table's D call, matches the DNA was not checked. TRBV21-1 is termed a pseudogene. The CDR3 is 11 residues long. The CDR3 DNA reads TGTGCCAGCAAGCAGGGGGACGAGCAGTACTTC. Encoded protein: CASKQGDEQYF.

The chain combines TRBV6-5 with TRBJ1-5; D gene ambiguous. The CDR3 runs to 15 residues. V dropped 0 bases and J dropped 3 bases, with 9 bases sitting between them. The V gene's germline CDR1 is MNHEY and CDR2 SVGAGI. CDR3 sequence reads: CASSYSSRINQPQHF. As DNA, the CDR3 is TGTGCCAGCAGTTACTCGAGCAGGATCAATCAGCCCCAGCATTTT.